Sequencing of this TCR beta chain was carried out in a study of blood T cells in healthy people across ages. Study-wide points: PBMCs left unsorted prevented a conclusive naive versus antigen-experienced comparison. Expanded clonotype shifts may have been confounded, as the donors had an unknown CMV status.

A second PCR of about 7 to 11 cycles used a sample-barcoded 5' primer and a J-beta primer mix. Via MiXCR, TCRdb re-called the 5' RACE reads, giving one row per CDR3 protein. Of roughly 1.7 million distinct CDR3 sequences in the sample, roughly a third were seen once. This clonotype was observed at least ten times. Antigen unknown. Trimming removed 1 base from V and 6 bases from J, with 16 bases in between. The CDR3 has 16 amino acids. The V gene's germline CDR1 is SGHTA and CDR2 FQGTGA. The sequencing input was blood. The sequence derives from a woman in her twenties or thirties in good health. This chain links TRBV7-3 with TRBJ2-1; maybe TRBD2 (7 bases). The DNA of the CDR3 is TGTGCCAGCAGCTTAAATAGGGGGGAGGGGTTCAATGAGCAGTTCTTC. This translates into CASSLNRGEGFNEQFF.